Listed below are T cell receptor beta chains from one sample, sequenced in a study of blood T cell repertoires in COVID-19. The assay was immunoSEQ multiplex PCR, and TCRdb's table has in-frame clones only and misses some. The top ten clones hold about 6.1% of a sample with 250,000 to 350,000 clones, roughly 87% of them seen once. Sequencing was performed on PBMCs or T cells enriched from blood (not recorded which). The receptors originated from a woman aged 40 to 49 who had recovered from COVID-19. Each CDR3 is given with its conserved first and last residue. Each record gives: clone size, V gene, J gene, D gene, CDR3 DNA, CDR3 protein. A D gene is named only where the DNA matches it firmly. Rows may omit the clone size; those that give it use once, few, many or a size class.

clone_size: NA
v_call: TRBV4-2
j_call: TRBJ1-1
d_call: TRBD1
cdr3_nt: TGTGCCAGCAGCCCGGGACAGGCGAACACTGAAGCTTTCTTT
cdr3_aa: CASSPGQANTEAFF

clone_size: NA
v_call: TRBV12-2
j_call: TRBJ2-7
d_call: NA
cdr3_nt: TGTGCAAGTCGCTCCTGGCGGGACAGGGCCTCATACGAGCAGTACTTC
cdr3_aa: CASRSWRDRASYEQYF

clone_size: NA
v_call: TRBV19
j_call: TRBJ2-5
d_call: NA
cdr3_nt: TGTGCCAGTAGTATAGCCCACCAGCAAGAGACCCAGTACTTC
cdr3_aa: CASSIAHQQETQYF

clone_size: NA
v_call: TRBV12-3/TRBV12-4
j_call: TRBJ2-1
d_call: NA
cdr3_nt: TGTGCCAGCAGGGCTTACAATGAGCAGTTCTTC
cdr3_aa: CASRAYNEQFF

clone_size: NA
v_call: TRBV20-1
j_call: TRBJ2-7
d_call: NA
cdr3_nt: TGCAGTGCCGGTGAATACGAGCAGTACTTC
cdr3_aa: CSAGEYEQYF

clone_size: NA
v_call: TRBV6-5
j_call: TRBJ1-5
d_call: NA
cdr3_nt: TGTGCCAGCAGTTACTCGGCCAGGGCCCAGCCCCAGCATTTT
cdr3_aa: CASSYSARAQPQHF

clone_size: NA
v_call: TRBV29-1
j_call: TRBJ1-1
d_call: NA
cdr3_nt: TGCAGCGCTTGGAGAGGGGGGAACACTGAAGCTTTCTTT
cdr3_aa: CSAWRGGNTEAFF

clone_size: NA
v_call: TRBV24-1
j_call: TRBJ2-2
d_call: NA
cdr3_nt: TGTGCCACCAGGGCCTCCGGGGGCACCGGGGAGCTGTTTTTT
cdr3_aa: CATRASGGTGELFF

clone_size: NA
v_call: TRBV7-3
j_call: TRBJ1-1
d_call: NA
cdr3_nt: TGTGCCAGCAGCCCCGGACGGGGGATGAACACTGAAGCTTTCTTT
cdr3_aa: CASSPGRGMNTEAFF

clone_size: NA
v_call: TRBV18
j_call: TRBJ1-4
d_call: TRBD1
cdr3_nt: TGTGCCAGCTCGCCGACAGGGACAGGGTTCCCGAATGAAAAACTGTTTTTT
cdr3_aa: CASSPTGTGFPNEKLFF

clone_size: NA
v_call: TRBV3-1/TRBV3-2
j_call: TRBJ2-1
d_call: NA
cdr3_nt: TGTGCCAGCAGCCAAAACTCGGACAATGAGCAGTTCTTC
cdr3_aa: CASSQNSDNEQFF

clone_size: once
v_call: TRBV29-1
j_call: TRBJ1-2
d_call: NA
cdr3_nt: TGCAGCGTCATGGCCGCGGCTAACTATGGCTACACCTTC
cdr3_aa: CSVMAAANYGYTF

clone_size: NA
v_call: TRBV3-1/TRBV3-2
j_call: TRBJ2-1
d_call: TRBD2
cdr3_nt: TGTGCCAGCAGCCAACTAGCGGGAGTCAATGAGCAGTTCTTC
cdr3_aa: CASSQLAGVNEQFF

clone_size: NA
v_call: TRBV10-3
j_call: TRBJ2-3
d_call: NA
cdr3_nt: TGTGCCGCCTCTGGGGGGTTCTTCGATACGCAGTATTTT
cdr3_aa: CAASGGFFDTQYF

clone_size: NA
v_call: TRBV7-3
j_call: TRBJ2-7
d_call: TRBD1
cdr3_nt: TGTGCCAGCAGCCTGGGACAGGGGGACGAGCAGTACTTC
cdr3_aa: CASSLGQGDEQYF

clone_size: NA
v_call: TRBV29-1
j_call: TRBJ1-1
d_call: NA
cdr3_nt: TGCAGCGTTGGAGGGCGCATGAACACTGAAGCTTTCTTT
cdr3_aa: CSVGGRMNTEAFF

clone_size: NA
v_call: TRBV12-5
j_call: TRBJ1-1
d_call: NA
cdr3_nt: TGTGCTAGTGTCCAGGGGAATGGGAACACTGAAGCTTTCTTT
cdr3_aa: CASVQGNGNTEAFF

clone_size: NA
v_call: TRBV18
j_call: TRBJ2-2
d_call: NA
cdr3_nt: TGTGCCAGCTCACCCAGGGACACCGGGGAGCTGTTTTTT
cdr3_aa: CASSPRDTGELFF

clone_size: NA
v_call: TRBV6-5
j_call: TRBJ1-5
d_call: NA
cdr3_nt: TGTGCCAGCAGTTACTACGCGGTGGATCAGCCCCAGCATTTT
cdr3_aa: CASSYYAVDQPQHF

clone_size: few
v_call: TRBV5-4
j_call: TRBJ1-4
d_call: NA
cdr3_nt: TGTGCCAGCAGTCACCTCCCGGGGGGCAGAGAAAAACTGTTTTTT
cdr3_aa: CASSHLPGGREKLFF

clone_size: NA
v_call: TRBV9
j_call: TRBJ2-7
d_call: NA
cdr3_nt: TGTGCCAGCAGCGTCACGGAGTCCTACGAGCAGTACTTC
cdr3_aa: CASSVTESYEQYF

clone_size: NA
v_call: TRBV7-9
j_call: TRBJ1-5
d_call: TRBD1
cdr3_nt: TGTGCCAGCAGCCGTGGGACAGATTATAGCAATCAGCCCCAGCATTTT
cdr3_aa: CASSRGTDYSNQPQHF

clone_size: few
v_call: TRBV7-3
j_call: TRBJ2-3
d_call: NA
cdr3_nt: TGTGCCAGCAGCTTGAGCAGCACAGATACGCAGTATTTT
cdr3_aa: CASSLSSTDTQYF

clone_size: NA
v_call: TRBV6-5
j_call: TRBJ2-4
d_call: NA
cdr3_nt: TGTGCCAGCGGGAGTAGCCCCCTAGCCAAAAACATTCAGTACTTC
cdr3_aa: CASGSSPLAKNIQYF

clone_size: NA
v_call: TRBV28
j_call: TRBJ2-7
d_call: TRBD2
cdr3_nt: TGTGCCAGCAGTTTCGGGGGTTTAGCGGGAGCACACGAGCAGTACTTC
cdr3_aa: CASSFGGLAGAHEQYF

clone_size: once
v_call: TRBV4-2
j_call: TRBJ2-7
d_call: NA
cdr3_nt: TGTGCCAGCAGCCACCGGCTGGGGAGCTACGAGCAGTACTTC
cdr3_aa: CASSHRLGSYEQYF

clone_size: NA
v_call: TRBV6-5
j_call: TRBJ2-1
d_call: TRBD2
cdr3_nt: TGTGCCAGCACCGGGACTAGCGCCTCCGACAATGAGCAGTTCTTC
cdr3_aa: CASTGTSASDNEQFF

clone_size: NA
v_call: TRBV5-4
j_call: TRBJ1-4
d_call: TRBD1
cdr3_nt: TGTGCCAGCAGCTTAGATTCGGGGACAGGGCTTGAAAAACTGTTTTTT
cdr3_aa: CASSLDSGTGLEKLFF